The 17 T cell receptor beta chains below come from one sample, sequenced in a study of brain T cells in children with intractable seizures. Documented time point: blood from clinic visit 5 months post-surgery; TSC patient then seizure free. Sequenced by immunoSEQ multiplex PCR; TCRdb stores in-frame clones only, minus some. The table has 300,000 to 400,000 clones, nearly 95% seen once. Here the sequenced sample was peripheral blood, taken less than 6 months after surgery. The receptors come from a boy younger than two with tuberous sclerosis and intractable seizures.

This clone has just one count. This CDR3 reads CSVDTRDRVTSYLNTEAFF. The CDR3 coding sequence is TGCAGCGTTGATACCCGGGACAGGGTCACCTCATACTTGAACACTGAAGCTTTCTTT. This chain uses TRBV29-1 with TRBJ1-1; 9 nucleotides match TRBD1. The V and J ends lost 3 bases and 0 bases, in that order; junction bases with no gene match: 17. The CDR3 extends over 19 amino acids. CDR1 is SQVTM, CDR2 ANQGSEA, per germline.

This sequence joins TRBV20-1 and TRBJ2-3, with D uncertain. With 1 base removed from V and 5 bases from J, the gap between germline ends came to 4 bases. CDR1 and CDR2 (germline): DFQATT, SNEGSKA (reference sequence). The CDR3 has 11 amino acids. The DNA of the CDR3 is TGCAGTGCTAGAGGACGAGATACGCAGTATTTT. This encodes CSARGRDTQYF.

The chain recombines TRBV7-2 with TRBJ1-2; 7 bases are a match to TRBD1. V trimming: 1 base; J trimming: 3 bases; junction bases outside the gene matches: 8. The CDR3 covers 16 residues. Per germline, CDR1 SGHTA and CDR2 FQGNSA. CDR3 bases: TGTGCCAGCAGCTTAGTAGCACAGGGGAATGACTATGGCTACACCTTC. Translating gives CASSLVAQGNDYGYTF. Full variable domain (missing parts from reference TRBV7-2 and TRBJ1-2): GAGVSQSPSNKVTEKGKDVELRCDPISGHTALYWYRQSLGQGLEFLIYFQGNSAPDKSGLPSDRFSAERTGGSVSTLTIQRTQQEDSAVYLCASSLVAQGNDYGYTFGSGTRLTVV.

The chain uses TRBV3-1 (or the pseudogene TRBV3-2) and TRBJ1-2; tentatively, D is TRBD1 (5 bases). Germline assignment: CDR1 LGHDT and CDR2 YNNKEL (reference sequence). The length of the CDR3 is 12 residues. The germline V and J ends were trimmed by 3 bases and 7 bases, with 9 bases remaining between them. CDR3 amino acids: CASSQGLGGYTF. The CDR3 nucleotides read TGTGCCAGCAGCCAGGGGCTGGGTGGCTACACCTTC.

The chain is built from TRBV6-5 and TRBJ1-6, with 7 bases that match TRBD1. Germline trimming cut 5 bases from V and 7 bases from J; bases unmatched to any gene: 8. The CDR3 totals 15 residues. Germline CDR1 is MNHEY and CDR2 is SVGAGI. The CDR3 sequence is CASSRLGTENSPLHF. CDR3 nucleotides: TGTGCCAGCAGTAGACTAGGGACAGAGAATTCACCCCTCCACTTT.

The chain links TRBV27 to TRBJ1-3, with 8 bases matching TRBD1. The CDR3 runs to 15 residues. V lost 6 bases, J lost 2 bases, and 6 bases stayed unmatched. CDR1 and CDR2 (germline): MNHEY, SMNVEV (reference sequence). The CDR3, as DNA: TGTGCCAGCAGCCCCAGGGGGCGTACTGGAAACACCATATATTTT. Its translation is CASSPRGRTGNTIYF.

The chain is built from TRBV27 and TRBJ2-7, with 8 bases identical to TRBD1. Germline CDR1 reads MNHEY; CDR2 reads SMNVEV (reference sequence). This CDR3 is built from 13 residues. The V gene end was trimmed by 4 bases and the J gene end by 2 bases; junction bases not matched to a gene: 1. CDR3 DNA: TGTGCCAGCAGTTCGGACAGGGCCTACGAGCAGTACTTC. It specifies CASSSDRAYEQYF.

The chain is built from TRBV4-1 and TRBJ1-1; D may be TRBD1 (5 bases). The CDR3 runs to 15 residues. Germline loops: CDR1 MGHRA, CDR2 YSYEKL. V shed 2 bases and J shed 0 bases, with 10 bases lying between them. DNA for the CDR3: TGCGCCAGCAGCCAAAGGGACCGCATGAACACTGAAGCTTTCTTT. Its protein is CASSQRDRMNTEAFF.

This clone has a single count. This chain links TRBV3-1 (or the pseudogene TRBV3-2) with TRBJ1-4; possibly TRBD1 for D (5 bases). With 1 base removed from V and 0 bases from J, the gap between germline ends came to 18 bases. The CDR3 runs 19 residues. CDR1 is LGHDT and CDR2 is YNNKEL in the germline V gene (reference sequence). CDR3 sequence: CASSQGLGTYLSTNEKLFF. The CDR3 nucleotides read TGTGCCAGCAGCCAAGGTCTGGGGACCTACCTTTCAACTAATGAAAAACTGTTTTTT.

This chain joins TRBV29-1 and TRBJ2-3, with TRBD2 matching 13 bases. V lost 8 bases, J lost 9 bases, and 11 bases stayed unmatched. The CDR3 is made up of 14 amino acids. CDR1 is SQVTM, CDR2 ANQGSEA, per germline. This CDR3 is CSSTGLAGSLTQYF. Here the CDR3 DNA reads TGCAGCTCCACGGGACTAGCGGGGTCCTTGACGCAGTATTTT.

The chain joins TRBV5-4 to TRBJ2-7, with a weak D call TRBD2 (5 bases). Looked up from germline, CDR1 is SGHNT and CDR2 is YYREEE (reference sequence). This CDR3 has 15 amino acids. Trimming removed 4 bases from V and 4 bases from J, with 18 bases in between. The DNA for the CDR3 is TGTGCCAGCAGCCTCCCGACTGGACCGGGGTACGAGCAGTACTTC. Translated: CASSLPTGPGYEQYF.

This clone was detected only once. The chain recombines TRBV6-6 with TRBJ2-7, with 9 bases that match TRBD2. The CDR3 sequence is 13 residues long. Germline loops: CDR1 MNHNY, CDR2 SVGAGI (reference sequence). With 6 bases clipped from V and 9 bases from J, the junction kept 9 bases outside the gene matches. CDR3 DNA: TGTGCCAGCAGGAGCGGGAGGACGTTCGGGCAGTACTTC. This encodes CASRSGRTFGQYF.

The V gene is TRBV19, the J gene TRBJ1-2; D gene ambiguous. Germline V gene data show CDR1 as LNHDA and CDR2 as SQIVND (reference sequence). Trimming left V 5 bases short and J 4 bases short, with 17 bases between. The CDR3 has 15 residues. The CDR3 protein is CASSSPGPVFYGYTF. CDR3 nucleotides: TGTGCCAGTAGTTCCCCTGGCCCCGTCTTCTATGGCTACACCTTC.

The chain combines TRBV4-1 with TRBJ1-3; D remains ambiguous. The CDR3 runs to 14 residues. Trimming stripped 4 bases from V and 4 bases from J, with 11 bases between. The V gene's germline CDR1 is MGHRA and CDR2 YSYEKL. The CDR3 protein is CASSLPQSGNTIYF. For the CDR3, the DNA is TGCGCCAGCAGCCTGCCTCAGTCCGGAAACACCATATATTTT.

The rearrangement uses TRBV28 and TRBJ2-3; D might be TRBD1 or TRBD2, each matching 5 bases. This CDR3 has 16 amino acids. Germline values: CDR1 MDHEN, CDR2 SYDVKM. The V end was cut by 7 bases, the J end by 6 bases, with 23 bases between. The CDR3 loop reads CASNPGGPRGMDTQYF. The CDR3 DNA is TGTGCCAGCAACCCCGGCGGACCGAGGGGCATGGATACGCAGTATTTT.

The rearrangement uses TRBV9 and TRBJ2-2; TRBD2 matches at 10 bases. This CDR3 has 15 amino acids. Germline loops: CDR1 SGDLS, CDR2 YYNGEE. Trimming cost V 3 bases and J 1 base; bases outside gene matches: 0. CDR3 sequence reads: CASSGLAGNTGELFF. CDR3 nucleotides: TGTGCCAGCAGCGGACTAGCGGGGAACACCGGGGAGCTGTTTTTT.

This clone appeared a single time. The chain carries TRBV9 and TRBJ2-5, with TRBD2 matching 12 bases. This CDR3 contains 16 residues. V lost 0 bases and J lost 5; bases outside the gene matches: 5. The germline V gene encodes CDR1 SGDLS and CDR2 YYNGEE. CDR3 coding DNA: TGTGCCAGCAGCGTAGCTCGGACTAGCGGGGTGGAGACCCAGTACTTC. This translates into CASSVARTSGVETQYF.